Listed below are T cell receptor beta chains from one sample, sequenced in a study of cytomegalovirus exposure and HLA in healthy donors. Assay used: immunoSEQ multiplex PCR; TCRdb lists only in-frame clones, some missing. Here the sample spans tens of thousands of clones, roughly 80% being singletons. Sequencing was done on a sample of PBMCs. These receptors all stem from a middle-aged woman in good health and CMV-seropositive. CDR3s include the opening cysteine and the closing phenylalanine or tryptophan. The D gene is left open where the match is weak. Part of the rows lack a size; the others show once, few, many or a class for expanded clones.

clone size	V gene	J gene	D gene	CDR3 DNA	CDR3 protein
once	TRBV5-1	TRBJ1-1	.	TGCGCCAGCAACTCCGGGAGGAACACTGAAGCTTTCTTT	CASNSGRNTEAFF
.	TRBV28	TRBJ2-4	TRBD2	TGTGCCAGCAGTCCAACGATTGGGGGGGGACTAGCGGGAGATCGAGCCAAAAACATTCAGTACTTC	CASSPTIGGGLAGDRAKNIQYF
.	TRBV5-1	TRBJ2-5	.	TGCGCCAGCAGCTTGGGCCCTAGCAGCCAGACCCAGTACTTC	CASSLGPSSQTQYF
.	TRBV7-6	TRBJ1-1	TRBD1	TGTGCCAGCAGCTTACTACAGGGGGGATACACTGAAGCTTTCTTT	CASSLLQGGYTEAFF
.	TRBV30	TRBJ2-1	TRBD2	TGTGCCTGGAGTGTGGTAGCGGGAGAGTTTGGCAATGAGCAGTTCTTC	CAWSVVAGEFGNEQFF
.	TRBV29-1	TRBJ2-7	TRBD2	TGCAGCGTTGAAAGTCAGGCTAGCGGAACCTACGAGCAGTACTTC	CSVESQASGTYEQYF
.	TRBV28	TRBJ1-4	TRBD1	TGTGCCAGCATCCAAGGTGGGACAGGGGGCGGAAAACTGTTTTTT	CASIQGGTGGGKLFF
.	TRBV2	TRBJ2-5	TRBD2	TGTGCCAGCAGCGGCCTAGCGGGATCTCAAGAGACCCAGTACTTC	CASSGLAGSQETQYF
.	TRBV7-8	TRBJ2-3	TRBD2	TGTGCCAGCAGCTTAACGGGAGGGACAAGCACAGATACGCAGTATTTT	CASSLTGGTSTDTQYF
.	TRBV2	TRBJ2-3	.	TGTGCCAGCAAGGGGGGGCGCGTCACAGATACGCAGTATTTT	CASKGGRVTDTQYF
.	TRBV19	TRBJ1-1	.	TGTGCCAGTAGTTTGTGGAGGACAGAACAAATGAACACTGAAGCTTTCTTT	CASSLWRTEQMNTEAFF
.	TRBV5-1	TRBJ1-5	TRBD1	TGCGCCAGCAGCAGGACAGGGGGGTACAATCAGCCCCAGCATTTT	CASSRTGGYNQPQHF
.	TRBV15	TRBJ1-1	.	TGTGCCACCAGCAGAGCCAGATTCGTGAACACTGAAGCTTTCTTT	CATSRARFVNTEAFF
.	TRBV5-1	TRBJ2-7	TRBD2	TGCGCCAGCAGCTTGGGACTAGCGGGAACCTACGAGCAGTACTTC	CASSLGLAGTYEQYF
.	TRBV6-1	TRBJ1-2	.	TGTGCCAGCAGTGACCTGGCGGGGACCTTC	CASSDLAGTF
.	TRBV5-6	TRBJ2-1	TRBD1	TGTGCCAGCAGCTTGGAGGGCAGGGGGTTATACAATGAGCAGTTCTTC	CASSLEGRGLYNEQFF
.	TRBV30	TRBJ1-2	TRBD1	TGTGCCTGGAGGCCTTACAGGGGGCGGGACTATGGCTACACCTTC	CAWRPYRGRDYGYTF
.	TRBV5-8	TRBJ1-1	TRBD1	TGTGCCAGCAGCTTGGGGGACAGAACGAACACTGAAGCTTTCTTT	CASSLGDRTNTEAFF
.	TRBV28	TRBJ1-5	TRBD1	TGTGCCAGCAGGCCGGGACAGGTAGGTCAGCCCCAGCATTTT	CASRPGQVGQPQHF
few	TRBV11-3	TRBJ2-1	.	TGTGCCAGCAGCTCGAGGGCTAGCGCTGAGCAGTTCTTC	CASSSRASAEQFF
few	TRBV29-1	TRBJ2-1	TRBD2	TGCAGCGTTGAAGGCGGGAGGGCCGGTAGCAATGAGCAGTTCTTC	CSVEGGRAGSNEQFF
.	TRBV6-4	TRBJ2-3	.	TGTGCCAGCAGTGACGGGGCAACAGATACGCAGTATTTT	CASSDGATDTQYF
.	TRBV30	TRBJ1-6	.	TGTGCCTGGGGGCCACCCCTCCACTTT	CAWGPPLHF
once	TRBV5-6	TRBJ2-1	TRBD2	TGTGCCAGCAGCCCTCGGCCTAGCGGGAGCCCCGGGTTCTTC	CASSPRPSGSPGFF
.	TRBV30	TRBJ2-2	.	TGTGCCTGGATTTTGGAGCGGGCTACGAACACCGGGGAGCTGTTTTTT	CAWILERATNTGELFF